Presented here are 21 T cell receptor beta chains from one specimen sequenced in a study of spatial heterogeneity in lung cancer. Study-wide results and caveats: Within tumors, counts of expanded alpha and beta TCRs tracked tumor mutation counts.

Antigens of these TCRs are unknown. Time point defined: sample taken at primary tumor resection. Via MiXCR, TCRdb re-called the 5' RACE reads, giving one row per CDR3 protein. This sample yields about 9,000 distinct CDR3 sequences, of which roughly 6.7% are seen a single time; roughly 32% belongs to the top ten. Sequenced here: lung tumor tissue, sampled at surgery. The source is a male donor with early-stage non-small cell lung cancer.

This clonotype is medium-sized in the sample. The J gene is TRBJ1-1, the V gene TRBV4-1; weak D call: TRBD1 (5 bases). The V and J ends lost 3 bases and 5 bases respectively, with 16 bases between them. The CDR3 is 15 residues long. Germline CDR1 and CDR2: MGHRA and YSYEKL. CDR3 bases: TGCGCCAGCAGCCATCGGACATCTAGTCGGACTGAAGCTTTCTTT. It specifies CASSHRTSSRTEAFF.

This clonotype was detected many times. The CDR3 DNA follows: TGTGCCAGCAGCCCAACTAGCGGGGGGCTCTACGAGCAGTACTTC. Residues: CASSPTSGGLYEQYF. The genes are TRBV9 and TRBJ2-7; 12 nucleotides line up with TRBD2. CDR3 length equals 15 residues. Germline loops: CDR1 SGDLS, CDR2 YYNGEE. V lost 4 bases, J lost 3 bases, and 5 bases stayed unmatched.

This clonotype is a singleton in its sample. This may be a read error, as it is one base from a much larger clone. The V call is TRBV7-2, the J call TRBJ2-1; 15 bases align to TRBD2. Germline V CDR1 and CDR2: SGHTA, FQGNSA. This CDR3 is 15 amino acids long. V lost 2 bases to trimming and J lost 15 bases; unmatched junction nucleotides: 8. CDR3 sequence (DNA): TGTGCCAGCAGCTTACTTAGGGGGACTAGCGGGGGGCGGTTCTTC. Its protein is CASSLLRGTSGGRFF. The complete variable domain, with remaining parts taken from reference TRBV7-2 and TRBJ2-1, reads GAGVSQSPSNKVTEKGKDVELRCDPISGHTALYWYRQSLGQGLEFLIYFQGNSAPDKSGLPSDRFSAERTGGSVSTLTIQRTQQEDSAVYLCASSLLRGTSGGRFFGPGTRLTVL.

By frequency in the sample, this clonotype is medium-sized (0.01 to 0.1%). The rearrangement uses TRBV11-2 and TRBJ1-4; D remains unclear. CDR1 is SGHAT and CDR2 is FQNNGV in the germline V gene. The CDR3 loop spans 15 amino acids. Trimming cost V 2 bases and J 5 bases, with 12 bases left between them. The CDR3 sequence is CASSLLGLLNEKLFF. The CDR3 nucleotides are TGTGCCAGCAGCTTATTGGGATTGCTGAATGAAAAACTGTTTTTT.

This clonotype was recorded at least ten times. V usage is TRBV20-1 and J usage is TRBJ2-5, with 10 bases aligning to TRBD2. Germline V gene data show CDR1 as DFQATT and CDR2 as SNEGSKA (reference sequence). CDR3 length: 16 amino acids. Trimming cost V 5 bases and J 3 bases; bases outside gene matches: 12. The DNA of the CDR3 is TGCAGTGCTTTAGGAGGCATAGCGGGGGGAGAAGAGACCCAGTACTTC. It is translated as CSALGGIAGGEETQYF.

This clonotype was counted at least ten times. V and J are TRBV7-2 and TRBJ2-3; possibly TRBD2 for D (6 bases). Germline assignment: CDR1 SGHTA and CDR2 FQGNSA. Trimming shortened V by 2 bases and J by 1 base, and 13 bases separated the two germline ends. The CDR3 length is 16 residues. CDR3 bases: TGTGCCAGCAGCTTACGTCTCGGGGGAGGCACAGATACGCAGTATTTT. This encodes CASSLRLGGGTDTQYF.

Ten or more counts support this clonotype. Here the CDR3 reads CASSAVGETQYF. CDR3 sequence (DNA): TGCGCCAGCAGTGCGGTGGGAGAGACCCAGTACTTC. The rearrangement uses TRBV10-2 and TRBJ2-5; D not resolved. V lost 4 bases and J 4 bases, leaving 7 bases between the germline ends. Germline assignment: CDR1 WSHSY and CDR2 SAAADI. The CDR3 covers 12 residues.

This clonotype is medium-sized. The chain employs TRBV23-1 and TRBJ1-6, with D uncertain. TRBV23-1 falls under the ORF class, with uncertain function. The CDR3 covers 14 residues. The V and J ends lost 0 bases and 7 bases respectively, with 7 bases between them. CDR3 nucleotides: TGCGCCAGCAGTCAATCGGTGGGGAATTCACCCCTCCACTTT. This encodes CASSQSVGNSPLHF.

The chain links TRBV24-1 to TRBJ2-1; 9 bases are shared with TRBD2. There are 14 residues in the CDR3. Per germline, CDR1 KGHDR and CDR2 SFDVKD. The ends lost 5 bases at V and 8 bases at J; junction bases unmatched: 6. The CDR3 reads CATSAAGGPHEQFF. The CDR3 nucleotides read TGTGCCACCAGTGCGGCGGGGGGGCCCCATGAGCAGTTCTTC.

The chain has TRBV7-3 and TRBJ2-2; maybe TRBD1 (6 bases). V lost 1 base, J lost 2 bases, and 14 bases lay in between. In germline, CDR1 is SGHTA, CDR2 FQGTGA. There are 17 residues in the CDR3. The CDR3 here is CASSLKGRGANTGELFF. The CDR3 DNA follows: TGTGCCAGCAGCTTAAAAGGCAGGGGCGCAAACACCGGGGAGCTGTTTTTT.

This clonotype was observed at least ten times. The chain joins TRBV20-1 to TRBJ1-5, with a tentative D call TRBD1 (5 bases). The CDR3 totals 16 residues. Per the germline V gene, CDR1 is DFQATT and CDR2 is SNEGSKA (reference sequence). The ends were cut back, 3 bases at V and 5 bases at J, with 20 bases in the middle. CDR3 sequence (DNA): TGCAGTGCTAGCCAAGGGGAACTAGGTCCCTATCAGCCCCAGCATTTT. Translated: CSASQGELGPYQPQHF.

This clonotype has only a few counts. The CDR3 DNA is TGTGCCAGCAGTTTAGGATCCCGGGGGCCCAGAAACACTGAAGCTTTCTTT. It yields the protein CASSLGSRGPRNTEAFF. The rearrangement links TRBV12-3 or TRBV12-4 to TRBJ1-1; possibly TRBD1 for D (6 bases). This CDR3 contains 17 residues. With 1 base removed from V and 2 bases from J, the gap between germline ends came to 17 bases.

By share, this clonotype counts as medium-sized. The chain has TRBV12-3 or TRBV12-4 and TRBJ2-5; the D is unclear. Trimming took off 7 bases at V and 5 bases at J, with 17 bases between the two ends. CDR3 length equals 14 residues. CDR3 sequence (DNA): TGTGCCAGCACCCCCCGTGTGGGGATGGAGACCCAGTACTTC. Its translation: CASTPRVGMETQYF.

By proportion, this clonotype is medium-sized. The V and J genes are TRBV28 and TRBJ2-1; 11 bases are a match to TRBD1. Looked up from germline, CDR1 is MDHEN and CDR2 is SYDVKM. The CDR3 runs to 16 residues. The V segment lost 6 bases and the J segment 8 bases; nucleotides outside the gene matches: 12. The chain's CDR3 is CASSTYSGTGGDEQFF. The CDR3 DNA reads as TGTGCCAGCAGCACTTATTCCGGGACAGGGGGGGATGAGCAGTTCTTC.

This clonotype was counted at least ten times. V and J are TRBV7-9 and TRBJ2-4; 7 nucleotides match TRBD1. The trim removed 5 bases at V and 1 base at J, leaving 11 bases unmatched. The CDR3 covers 17 residues. CDR1 is SEHNR, CDR2 FQNEAQ, per germline (reference sequence). The CDR3 protein is CASSVRTGTRAKNIQYF. The DNA of the CDR3 is TGTGCCAGCAGCGTCCGGACAGGAACTAGGGCCAAAAACATTCAGTACTTC.

This clonotype was seen ten or more times. The chain joins TRBV7-2 to TRBJ2-1; no clear D gene. Germline loops: CDR1 SGHTA, CDR2 FQGNSA. CDR3 length: 15 residues. Deletions cut 1 base from V and 2 bases from J, with 9 bases between. In DNA form, the CDR3 reads TGTGCCAGCAGCTTAGAAGCTGTGCCCTACAATGAGCAGTTCTTC. Its protein is CASSLEAVPYNEQFF.

This clonotype was recorded many times. The V gene is TRBV20-1, the J gene TRBJ2-4; TRBD2 matches 7 bases. Germline V CDR1 and CDR2: DFQATT, SNEGSKA (reference sequence). V lost 3 bases to trimming and J lost 3 bases; unmatched junction nucleotides: 5. CDR3 length: 14 amino acids. Here the CDR3 reads CSASGGIGKNIQYF. As DNA, the CDR3 is TGCAGTGCTAGCGGGGGGATAGGCAAAAACATTCAGTACTTC.

J is TRBJ1-4 and V is TRBV4-2; D not certain. Germline V gene lookup returns CDR1 LGHNA and CDR2 YNFKEQ. Trimming shortened V by 0 bases and J by 0 bases, and 8 bases separated the two germline ends. CDR3 length: 16 residues. CDR3 protein: CASSQDRVATNEKLFF. The CDR3 DNA reads as TGTGCCAGCAGCCAAGACCGAGTCGCAACTAATGAAAAACTGTTTTTT.

This clonotype was seen at least ten times. This chain joins TRBV6-6 and TRBJ2-1, with 9 positions matching TRBD1. With 5 bases clipped from V and 7 bases from J, the junction kept 9 bases outside the gene matches. Germline V CDR1 and CDR2: MNHNY, SVGAGI (reference sequence). This CDR3 is built from 15 residues. The CDR3 sequence is CASSLSGQGWNEQFF. The CDR3 DNA reads TGTGCCAGCAGTCTAAGTGGACAGGGGTGGAATGAGCAGTTCTTC.

This clonotype was recorded at least ten times. This chain joins TRBV29-1 and TRBJ1-1; TRBD1 matches 8 bases. The CDR3 spans 13 residues. From germline, CDR1 is SQVTM and CDR2 ANQGSEA. V shed 7 bases, J shed 0 bases, and the junction held 4 bases outside the gene matches. The CDR3 bases are TGCAGCGCTGGACAGGGCTTGAACACTGAAGCTTTCTTT. Translation: CSAGQGLNTEAFF.

This clonotype was seen many times. This CDR3 reads CASRPGLSTDTQYF. In DNA, the CDR3 is TGTGCCAGCAGACCGGGACTGAGCACAGATACGCAGTATTTT. The chain couples TRBV12-3 or TRBV12-4 to TRBJ2-3; TRBD2 is a possible D gene (6 bases). The CDR3 runs to 14 residues. V was trimmed by 6 bases and J by 0 bases, leaving 10 bases between them.